This record looks at one TCR beta chain sequence and its context. This beta chain represents an off-target read in a library built for alpha chains; its size is of limited meaning. MiXCR, applied by TCRdb to the RT-PCR reads, yields one record per CDR3 protein. This sample has approximately 6,000 distinct CDR3 sequences, with approximately 93% found just once. The CDR3 has 14 amino acids. Trimming removed 1 base at V and 8 bases at J, with 15 bases between. CDR1 and CDR2 (germline): DFQATT, SNEGSKA (reference sequence). Sequenced sample: memory CD4+ T cells from blood. The receptor comes from a female donor in good health, serving as a healthy control. The chain carries TRBV20-1 and TRBJ2-1; D may be TRBD1 (6 bases). CDR3: CSARGTPGADEQFF. In DNA form, the CDR3 reads TGCAGTGCTAGAGGCACCCCAGGGGCAGATGAGCAGTTCTTC.